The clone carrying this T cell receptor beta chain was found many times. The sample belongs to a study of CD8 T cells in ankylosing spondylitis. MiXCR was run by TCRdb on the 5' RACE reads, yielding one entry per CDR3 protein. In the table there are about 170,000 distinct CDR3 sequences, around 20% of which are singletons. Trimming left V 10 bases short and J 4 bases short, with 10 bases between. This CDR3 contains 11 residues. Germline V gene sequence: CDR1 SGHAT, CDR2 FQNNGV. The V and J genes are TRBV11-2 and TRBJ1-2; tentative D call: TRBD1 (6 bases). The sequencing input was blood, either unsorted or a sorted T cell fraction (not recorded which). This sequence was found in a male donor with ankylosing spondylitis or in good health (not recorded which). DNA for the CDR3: TGTGCCAAAACACAGGGCTATGGCTACACCTTC. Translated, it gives CAKTQGYGYTF.